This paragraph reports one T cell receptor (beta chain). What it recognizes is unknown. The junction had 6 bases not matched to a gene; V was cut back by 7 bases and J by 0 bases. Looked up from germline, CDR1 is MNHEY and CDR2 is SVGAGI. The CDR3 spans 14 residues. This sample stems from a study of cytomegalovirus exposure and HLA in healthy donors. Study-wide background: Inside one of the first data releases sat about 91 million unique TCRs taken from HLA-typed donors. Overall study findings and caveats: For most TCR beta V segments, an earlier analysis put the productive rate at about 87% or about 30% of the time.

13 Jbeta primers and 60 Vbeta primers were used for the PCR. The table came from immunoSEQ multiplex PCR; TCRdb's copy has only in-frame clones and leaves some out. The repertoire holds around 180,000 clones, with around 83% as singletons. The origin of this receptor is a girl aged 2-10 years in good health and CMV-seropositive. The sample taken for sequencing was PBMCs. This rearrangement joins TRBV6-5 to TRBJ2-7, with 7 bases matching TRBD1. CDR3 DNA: TGTGCCAGCACCAATTGGGACAGCTCCTACGAGCAGTACTTC. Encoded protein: CASTNWDSSYEQYF.